Below are 14 T cell receptor beta chains sequenced from a single sample in a study of blood T cells in healthy people across ages. A sample-barcoded 5' primer and a J-beta primer mix were used in a second PCR of about 6 to 11 cycles. TCRdb analysed the 5' RACE reads with MiXCR anew, one entry per CDR3 protein. Among about 1.4 million distinct CDR3 sequences, approximately 59% were seen once, and the ten largest hold 6.5% to 8%. The specimen sequenced was blood. The source is a man between 18 and 35 years old in good health.

The chain joins TRBV12-3 or TRBV12-4 to TRBJ2-3, with a tentative D call TRBD2 (6 bases). Trimming shortened V by 3 bases and J by 6 bases, and 16 bases separated the two germline ends. This CDR3 is 15 amino acids long. CDR3 amino acids: CASSLGNKGGDTQYF. CDR3 coding DNA: TGTGCCAGCAGTTTGGGAAATAAGGGAGGTGATACGCAGTATTTT.

The rearrangement joins TRBV10-1 to TRBJ2-7; 9 nucleotides align to TRBD1. J was trimmed by 7 bases and V by 10 bases; bases with no gene match: 5. The CDR3 contains 11 residues. The V gene's germline CDR1 is WNHNN and CDR2 SYGVQD (reference sequence). Here the CDR3 DNA reads TGCGCCACCAAGACAGGGGGAGAGCAGTACTTC. This codes for CATKTGGEQYF.

The chain recombines TRBV6-2 or TRBV6-3 with TRBJ1-2; a possible D gene is TRBD1 (5 bases). The CDR3 covers 16 residues. V was cut by 5 bases and J by 2 bases, with 18 bases left in between. Germline V gene lookup returns CDR1 MNHEY and CDR2 SVGEGT. CDR3 sequence (DNA): TGTGCCAGCAGTCGCCTCCCCCACAGGACCAACTATGGCTACACCTTC. Translating gives CASSRLPHRTNYGYTF.

This rearrangement joins TRBV29-1 to TRBJ2-1, with TRBD2 identical over 8 bases. The germline gives CDR1 SQVTM, CDR2 ANQGSEA. This CDR3 has 14 amino acids. Trimming at V came to 5 bases and at J to 4 bases, leaving 7 bases not matched to a gene. The CDR3 DNA sequence: TGCAGCGTTTCAGGACTAGCACTTTACAATGAGCAGTTCTTC. Translating it yields CSVSGLALYNEQFF.

CDR3 amino acids: CASSLVRGGPETQYF. The CDR3 DNA is TGTGCCAGCAGCTTAGTTCGCGGGGGTCCAGAGACCCAGTACTTC. The V call is TRBV7-9, the J call TRBJ2-5; TRBD2 matches at 7 bases. This CDR3 is 15 amino acids long. V was clipped by 1 base and J by 4 bases; unmatched bases: 6. Germline V gives CDR1 SEHNR, CDR2 FQNEAQ (reference sequence).

This clonotype appeared many times. The V call is TRBV6-1, the J call TRBJ2-3; no clear D. Trimming took off 10 bases at V and 2 bases at J, with 16 bases between the two ends. In germline, CDR1 is MNHNS, CDR2 SASEGT. The CDR3 length is 14 residues. CDR3 sequence (DNA): TGTGCCACCCTCCGAAGACCAGACACAGATACGCAGTATTTT. Translation gives CATLRRPDTDTQYF.

In this sample, this clonotype turned up a few times. This chain links TRBV29-1 with TRBJ2-1, with D unclear. The CDR3 totals 12 residues. V was trimmed by 4 bases and J by 6 bases, leaving 10 bases between them. The germline V gene encodes CDR1 SQVTM and CDR2 ANQGSEA. The CDR3 protein is CSVALAGNEQFF. The CDR3 DNA is TGCAGCGTTGCCCTGGCAGGCAATGAGCAGTTCTTC.

V and J are TRBV27 and TRBJ2-1; TRBD2 aligns across 11 bases. The CDR3 length is 15 residues. Germline CDR1 is MNHEY and CDR2 is SMNVEV (reference sequence). V was pared by 4 bases and J by 5 bases, with 4 bases of the junction left unmatched. CDR3 nucleotides: TGTGCCAGCAGTTATGGGACTAGCGGTCACAATGAGCAGTTCTTC. Its translation is CASSYGTSGHNEQFF.

The genes are TRBV5-1 and TRBJ2-1; 10 positions match TRBD2. Germline CDR1 is SGHRS and CDR2 is YFSETQ. Trimming removed 5 bases from V and 8 bases from J; junction bases left unmatched: 7. The CDR3 loop spans 14 amino acids. In DNA, the CDR3 is TGCGCCAGCAGGGAACTAGCGGGACCCCATGAGCAGTTCTTC. As protein: CASRELAGPHEQFF.

This clonotype appeared a few times. Here the CDR3 DNA reads TGTGCCAGCACTTCCGGGACTAGCGCCAACAATGAGCAGTTCTTC. Amino acid sequence: CASTSGTSANNEQFF. The rearrangement uses TRBV2 and TRBJ2-1; TRBD2 matches 10 bases. V trimming: 7 bases; J trimming: 5 bases; junction bases outside the gene matches: 8. The CDR3 loop spans 15 amino acids. Per germline, CDR1 SNHLY and CDR2 FYNNEI.

Concerning this clonotype itself: The germline gene is not matched at one end of the junction; a read error may be the cause. The chain combines TRBV4-1 with TRBJ2-4; tentative D call: TRBD1 (6 bases). The end of the DNA aligns better with TRBJ2-7, so the J call may be wrong. Germline CDR1 is MGHRA and CDR2 is YSYEKL. The CDR3 is made up of 14 amino acids. This CDR3 is CASSPRDTTYEQYF. Here the CDR3 DNA reads TGTGCCAGCTCACCACGGGACACAACCTACGAGCAGTACTTC.

The chain recombines TRBV7-2 with TRBJ1-2; 7 nucleotides line up with TRBD1. Trimming cost V 5 bases and J 2 bases; bases outside gene matches: 14. This CDR3 has 17 amino acids. The V gene's germline CDR1 is SGHTA and CDR2 FQGNSA. The CDR3 region is CASSQATYGQANYGYTF. In DNA form, the CDR3 reads TGTGCCAGCAGCCAAGCGACATACGGACAGGCAAACTATGGCTACACCTTC.

J is TRBJ1-4 and V is TRBV11-2; the D gene is possibly TRBD1 (5 bases). The V end lost 4 bases, the J end lost 6 bases, and 15 bases lay between the germline ends. Per germline, CDR1 SGHAT and CDR2 FQNNGV. This CDR3 is built from 15 residues. DNA for the CDR3: TGTGCCAGCAGCTCTTGGACGGGGCGGGATGAAAAACTGTTTTTT. Amino acid sequence: CASSSWTGRDEKLFF. The full variable domain, in which reference TRBV11-2 and TRBJ1-4 provide the parts outside the CDR3, is EAGVAQSPRYKIIEKRQSVAFWCNPISGHATLYWYQQILGQGPKLLIQFQNNGVVDDSQLPKDRFSAERLKGVDSTLKIQPAKLEDSAVYLCASSSWTGRDEKLFFGSGTQLSVL.

The chain combines TRBV4-1 with TRBJ2-1, with D uncertain. Trimming pared 4 bases from V and 10 bases from J, leaving 20 bases between. Germline lookup yields CDR1 MGHRA and CDR2 YSYEKL. CDR3 length: 15 amino acids. The CDR3 region has the DNA TGCGCCAGCAGCCTCCGACCTGGCCAGCCATGGGAGCAGTTCTTC. It encodes CASSLRPGQPWEQFF.